This T cell receptor beta chain was recorded in a study of tumor-infiltrating lymphocytes in primary liver carcinoma. Study at large: The patient population consisted of men and women between 30 and 69 years of age. The study obtained roughly 3.65 to 7.13 million productive TCRbeta reads per sample, similar across tissue types. Notes on the study in general: Tumor-adjacent and tumor-blood pairs shared less of their repertoires than tumor region pairs shared.

The study co-extracted DNA and RNA from around 20-30 mg of unsorted bulk tissue. Each tumor sample had over 75% viable tumor cells. The template, roughly 0.45 ug total RNA, yielded TCR beta cDNA made with a constant-region primer. What produced the TCR beta libraries was three nested multiplex PCR rounds using slightly modified ARM-PCR. A C-beta reverse primer and TRBV1-TRBV30 forward primers served in each of the first two PCR rounds, at about 10 cycles apiece. Each CDR3 protein gets one entry after TCRdb re-called the multiplex PCR reads with MiXCR. The repertoire includes tens of thousands of distinct CDR3 sequences, 60% to 75% of them detected once, and about 25% sits in the top ten. The CDR3 runs 15 residues. Germline lookup yields CDR1 WNHNN and CDR2 SYGVQD (reference sequence). As regards this clonotype: Its antigen is unknown. Its ends do not fully match the called genes, so a read error is possible.

The sample comprised liver tumor tissue from sampling region 3. The sample's subset: tumor region T3, left-lateral pole. The gene calls are TRBV10-1 and TRBJ2-2; perhaps TRBD2 as D (5 bases). This sequence was found in a man in his forties with primary liver carcinoma and hepatitis B virus infection. The CDR3 sequence is CASSDGEPNTWELLF. In DNA form, the CDR3 reads TGCGCCAGCAGTGACGGGGAGCCGAACACCTGGGAGCTGTTATTT.